A selection of T cell receptor beta chains follows, all from one sample in a study of blood T cells in healthy people across ages. From the 5' RACE reads, TCRdb called clonotypes with MiXCR, one entry per CDR3 protein. The sample lists 750,000 to 1,000,000 distinct CDR3 sequences, around 29% occurring once. This same sample was also part of a study on T cells of mothers and their children.

The sequencing input was blood. The receptors were sampled from a woman aged 40 to 55 in good health. Both conserved end residues are part of each CDR3. The D gene is left open where the match is weak. Not every row has a clone size; where given, it reads once, few, many or a size class.

D gene,J gene,clone size,V gene,CDR3 protein,CDR3 DNA
NA,TRBJ2-3,once,TRBV18,CASSLTTGRSTDTQYF,TGTGCCAGCTCACTAACCACGGGACGGAGCACAGATACGCAGTATTTT
TRBD2,TRBJ2-7,few,TRBV2,CASSEGWIAGTQQYF,TGTGCCAGCAGTGAAGGTTGGATAGCGGGGACCCAGCAGTACTTC
NA,TRBJ2-5,NA,TRBV4-3,CASSQGRFPPLAIRGTQYF,TGCGCCAGCAGCCAAGGCCGCTTTCCCCCCCTAGCAATTCGAGGGACCCAGTACTTC
TRBD1,TRBJ2-3,NA,TRBV20-1,CSASDRGDADTQYF,TGCAGTGCTTCCGACAGGGGAGATGCAGATACGCAGTATTTT
NA,TRBJ2-7,many,TRBV20-1,CSARDRDPYEQYF,TGCAGTGCTAGAGACCGGGACCCCTACGAGCAGTACTTC
NA,TRBJ2-3,few,TRBV25-1,CASGVTDTQYF,TGTGCCAGTGGGGTCACAGATACGCAGTATTTT
NA,TRBJ2-5,NA,TRBV11-2,CAGSKGVGAGSRPGETQYF,TGTGCCGGCAGCAAAGGCGTCGGGGCGGGATCACGGCCGGGAGAGACCCAGTACTTC
NA,TRBJ2-7,NA,TRBV19,CASSIAETYEQYF,TGTGCCAGTAGTATTGCAGAAACCTACGAGCAGTACTTC
TRBD1,TRBJ1-1,NA,TRBV6-6,CASSYRTGWGNTEAFF,TGTGCCAGCAGTTACCGGACAGGCTGGGGAAACACTGAAGCTTTCTTT
NA,TRBJ2-5,NA,TRBV6-6,CASSRDLGSSETQYF,TGTGCCAGCAGTAGGGACCTGGGGAGTTCGGAGACCCAGTACTTC
TRBD1,TRBJ2-7,NA,TRBV5-1,CASSVPGTGGVLKSLEQYF,TGCGCCAGCAGCGTCCCCGGGACAGGGGGCGTTTTGAAGTCTCTCGAGCAGTACTTC
NA,TRBJ2-1,many,TRBV28,CASSSLLAAISYNEQFF,TGTGCCAGCAGTTCCTTGTTGGCAGCAATCTCCTACAATGAGCAGTTCTTC
NA,TRBJ1-6,many,TRBV6-5,CASSRGRYNSPLHF,TGTGCCAGCAGCCGGGGGCGGTATAATTCACCCCTCCACTTT
TRBD1,TRBJ2-7,many,TRBV6-6,CATRQGDYEQYF,TGTGCCACCCGACAGGGGGACTACGAGCAGTACTTC
NA,TRBJ2-2,NA,TRBV29-1,CSVRGPPTGELFF,TGCAGCGTTCGGGGTCCTCCGACCGGGGAGCTGTTTTTT
NA,TRBJ2-7,few,TRBV20-1,CSARGDVTYEQYF,TGCAGTGCTCGAGGGGACGTAACCTACGAGCAGTACTTC
TRBD2,TRBJ2-4,NA,TRBV6-1,CASSVSGAIKNIQYF,TGTGCCAGCAGTGTTAGCGGGGCGATCAAAAACATTCAGTACTTC
NA,TRBJ2-3,NA,TRBV6-2/TRBV6-3,CASSYQTDSQYF,TGTGCCAGCAGTTACCAGACAGATTCGCAGTATTTT
NA,TRBJ2-7,many,TRBV20-1,CSARAGSGAPGEQYF,TGCAGTGCTAGAGCAGGGTCTGGCGCCCCGGGGGAGCAGTACTTC